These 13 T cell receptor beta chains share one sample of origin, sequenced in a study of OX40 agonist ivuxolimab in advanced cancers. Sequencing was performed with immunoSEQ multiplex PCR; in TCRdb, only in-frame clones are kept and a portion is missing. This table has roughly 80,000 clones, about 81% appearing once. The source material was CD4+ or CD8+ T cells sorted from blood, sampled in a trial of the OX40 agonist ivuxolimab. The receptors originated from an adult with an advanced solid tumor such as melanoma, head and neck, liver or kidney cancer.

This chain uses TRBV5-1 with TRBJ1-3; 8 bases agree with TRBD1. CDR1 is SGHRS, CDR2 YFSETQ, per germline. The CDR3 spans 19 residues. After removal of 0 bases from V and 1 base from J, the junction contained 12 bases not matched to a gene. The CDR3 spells CASSLEGDRGPTSGNTIYF. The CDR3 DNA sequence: TGCGCCAGCAGCTTGGAGGGTGACAGGGGCCCAACTTCTGGAAACACCATATATTTT.

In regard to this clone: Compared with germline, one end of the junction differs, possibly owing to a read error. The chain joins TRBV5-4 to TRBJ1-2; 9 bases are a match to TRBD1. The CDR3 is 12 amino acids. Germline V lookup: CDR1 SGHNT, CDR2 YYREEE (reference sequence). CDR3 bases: TGTGCCAGCAGCTTGTTACCGGACAGGGGAGCCTTC. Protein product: CASSLLPDRGAF.

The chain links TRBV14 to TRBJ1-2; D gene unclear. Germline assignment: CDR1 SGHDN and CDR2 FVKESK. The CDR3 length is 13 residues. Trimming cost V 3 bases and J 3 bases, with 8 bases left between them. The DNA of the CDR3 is TGTGCCAGCAGCCAGCGGACCCACTATGGCTACACCTTC. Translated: CASSQRTHYGYTF.

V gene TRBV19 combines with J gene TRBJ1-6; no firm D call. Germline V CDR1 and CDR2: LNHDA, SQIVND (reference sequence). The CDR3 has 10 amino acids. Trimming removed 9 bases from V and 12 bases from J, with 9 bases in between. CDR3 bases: TGTGCCAGCGGACCGCTACCCCTCCACTTT. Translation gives CASGPLPLHF.

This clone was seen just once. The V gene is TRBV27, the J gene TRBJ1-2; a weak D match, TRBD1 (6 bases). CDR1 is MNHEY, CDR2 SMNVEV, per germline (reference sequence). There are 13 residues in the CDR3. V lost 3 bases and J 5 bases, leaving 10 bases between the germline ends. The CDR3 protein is CASSFTGRYGYTF. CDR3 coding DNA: TGTGCCAGCAGTTTTACAGGGAGGTATGGCTACACCTTC.

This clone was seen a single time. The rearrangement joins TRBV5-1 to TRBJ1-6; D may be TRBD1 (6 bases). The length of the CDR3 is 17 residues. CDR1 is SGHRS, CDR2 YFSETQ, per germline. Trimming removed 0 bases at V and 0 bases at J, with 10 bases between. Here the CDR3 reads CASSLGQASSYNSPLHF. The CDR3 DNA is TGCGCCAGCAGCTTGGGACAGGCGAGCTCCTATAATTCACCCCTCCACTTT. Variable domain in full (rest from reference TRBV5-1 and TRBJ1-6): KAGVTQTPRYLIKTRGQQVTLSCSPISGHRSVSWYQQTPGQGLQFLFEYFSETQRNKGNFPGRFSGRQFSNSRSEMNVSTLELGDSALYLCASSLGQASSYNSPLHFGNGTRLTVT.

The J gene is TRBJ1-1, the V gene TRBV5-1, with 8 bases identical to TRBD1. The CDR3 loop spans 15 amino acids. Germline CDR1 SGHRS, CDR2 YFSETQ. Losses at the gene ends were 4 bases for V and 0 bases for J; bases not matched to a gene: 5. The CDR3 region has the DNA TGCGCCAGCAGCCCCCAGGGGGCGGTGAACACTGAAGCTTTCTTT. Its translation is CASSPQGAVNTEAFF.

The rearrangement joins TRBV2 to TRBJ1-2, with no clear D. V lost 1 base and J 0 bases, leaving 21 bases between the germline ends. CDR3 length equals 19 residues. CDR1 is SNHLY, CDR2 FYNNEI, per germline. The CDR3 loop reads CASSEVGSPGRKPNYGYTF. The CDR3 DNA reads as TGTGCCAGCAGTGAAGTTGGGAGTCCGGGCAGGAAACCTAACTATGGCTACACCTTC. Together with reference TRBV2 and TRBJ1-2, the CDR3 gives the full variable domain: EPEVTQTPSHQVTQMGQEVILRCVPISNHLYFYWYRQILGQKVEFLVSFYNNEISEKSEIFDDQFSVERPDGSNFTLKIRSTKLEDSAMYFCASSEVGSPGRKPNYGYTFGSGTRLTVV.

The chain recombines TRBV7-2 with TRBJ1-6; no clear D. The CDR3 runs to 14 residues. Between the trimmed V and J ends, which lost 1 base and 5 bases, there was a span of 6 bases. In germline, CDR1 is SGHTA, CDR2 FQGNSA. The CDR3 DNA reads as TGTGCCAGCAGCTTAGGTGCAGATAATTCACCCCTCCACTTT. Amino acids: CASSLGADNSPLHF.

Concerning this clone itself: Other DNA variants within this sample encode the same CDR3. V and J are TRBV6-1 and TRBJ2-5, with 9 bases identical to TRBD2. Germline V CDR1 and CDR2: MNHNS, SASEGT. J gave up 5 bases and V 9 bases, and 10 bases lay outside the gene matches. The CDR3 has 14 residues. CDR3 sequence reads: CASSSSGAEETQYF. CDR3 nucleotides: TGTGCCAGTTCTTCTAGCGGGGCCGAGGAGACCCAGTACTTC.

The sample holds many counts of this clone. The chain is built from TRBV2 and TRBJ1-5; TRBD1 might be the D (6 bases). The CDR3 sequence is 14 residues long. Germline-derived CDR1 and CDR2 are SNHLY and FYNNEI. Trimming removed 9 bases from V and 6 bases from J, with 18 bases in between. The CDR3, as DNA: TGTGCCAGTAACAGAGAGGGGGTGGTTCAGCCCCAGCATTTT. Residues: CASNREGVVQPQHF.

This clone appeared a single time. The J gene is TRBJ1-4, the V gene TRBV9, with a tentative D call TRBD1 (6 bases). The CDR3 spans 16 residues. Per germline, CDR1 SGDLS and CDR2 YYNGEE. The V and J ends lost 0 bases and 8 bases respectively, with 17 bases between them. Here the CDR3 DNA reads TGTGCCAGCAGCGTAGCTGGGGGGGGCGATTTGGAAAAACTGTTTTTT. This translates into CASSVAGGGDLEKLFF.

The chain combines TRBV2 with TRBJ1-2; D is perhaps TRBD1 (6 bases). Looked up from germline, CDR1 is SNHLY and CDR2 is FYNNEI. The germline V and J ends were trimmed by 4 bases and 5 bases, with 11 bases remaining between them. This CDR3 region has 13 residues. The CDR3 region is CASSGTAGYGYTF. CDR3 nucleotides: TGTGCCAGCAGTGGGACAGCAGGGTATGGCTACACCTTC.